The next 5 T cell receptor beta chains were all read from a single sample in a study of T cell therapy after organ transplantation (dated 2019 in TCRdb). In the paper's terms, the time point label means: 4-8 weeks after completion of therapy. The library was built by means of the immunoSEQ multiplex PCR assay. The table comes from immuneACCESS by way of TCRdb, which keeps in-frame sequences with V and J called. Part of the clones is missing from these tables; in studies checked, under half for an unresolved V gene and the rest for unknown reasons. The sample records almost 20,000 clones, around 81% of which are singletons. Of the sample, around a tenth falls within the top ten clones. No antigen is known for these receptors. The sample consisted of CD8+ T cells from blood, taken after autologous CMV-specific T cell therapy. The receptor set was obtained from a human patient who had received a solid organ transplant and had CMV disease. Some T cells seen after a transplant may have their origin in the graft donor.

The table lists this clone with a few counts. CDR3 DNA: TGTGCCAGCAGCCGTACTAGCGCGCTGAACACCGGGGAGCTGTTTTTT. It codes for CASSRTSALNTGELFF. The V and J genes are TRBV7-9 and TRBJ2-2; 7 bases are a match to TRBD2. V dropped 5 bases and J dropped 1; count of bases not matched to a gene: 7. Germline V gives CDR1 SEHNR, CDR2 FQNEAQ (reference sequence). The CDR3 extends over 16 amino acids.

This clone is a singleton in its sample. The chain recombines TRBV4-3 with TRBJ1-2; TRBD1 matches at 9 bases. Germline lookup yields CDR1 LGHNA and CDR2 YSLEER. Trimming at V came to 0 bases and at J to 4 bases, leaving 6 bases not matched to a gene. The CDR3 contains 16 residues. CDR3 DNA: TGCGCCAGCAGCCAAGACCGGACAGGGGCGGCCTATGGCTACACCTTC. Residues: CASSQDRTGAAYGYTF.

The chain carries TRBV27 and TRBJ2-4, with a weak D call TRBD1 (6 bases). CDR3 length: 12 residues. Trimming removed 10 bases at V and 7 bases at J, with 14 bases between. Germline CDR1 is MNHEY and CDR2 is SMNVEV (reference sequence). This chain's CDR3 is CATRDMGNIQYF. CDR3 nucleotides: TGTGCCACCAGGGACATGGGGAACATTCAGTACTTC.

The chain combines TRBV7-9 with TRBJ2-5; D gene ambiguous. Germline values: CDR1 SEHNR, CDR2 FQNEAQ (reference sequence). With 5 bases removed from V and 3 bases from J, the gap between germline ends came to 7 bases. This CDR3 contains 12 residues. CDR3 region: CASSILEETQYF. The CDR3 DNA reads as TGTGCCAGCAGCATCCTGGAAGAGACCCAGTACTTC.

The chain is built from TRBV4-1 and TRBJ2-7; the match to TRBD1 covers 10 bases. Per germline, CDR1 MGHRA and CDR2 YSYEKL. There are 17 residues in the CDR3. J was trimmed by 7 bases and V by 2 bases; bases with no gene match: 14. The CDR3 sequence: CASSQSPLDRGLGEQYF. CDR3 DNA: TGCGCCAGCAGCCAAAGTCCCCTAGACAGGGGGCTAGGGGAGCAGTACTTC.